This T cell receptor beta chain came from a study of blood T cell repertoires in COVID-19. Turning to the study itself: Acute and convalescent COVID-19 specimens originated in the United States, Italy and Spain. From T cells, B-cell-depleted T cells, or PBMCs came the material, which was cDNA or gDNA.

The CDR3 is made up of 16 amino acids. The V end lost 2 bases, the J end lost 2 bases, and 13 bases lay between the germline ends. Looked up from germline, CDR1 is SNHLY and CDR2 is FYNNEI. Original data processing: Amplification of reference gene primers was used by the study to estimate nucleated cell counts. Clones were sequenced by immunoSEQ multiplex PCR, and TCRdb holds only the in-frame ones, with some missing. The V and J calls and clone size come from that table; D and trimming were worked out from the DNA. The repertoire holds 150,000 to 200,000 clones, with roughly nine tenths as singletons.

The chain combines TRBV2 with TRBJ1-3, with D tentatively TRBD1 (5 bases). Sequencing was carried out using peripheral blood. The receptor was derived from a man aged 65 to 85 with acute or convalescent COVID-19. The CDR3: CASSETAGFPGNTIYF. The DNA for the CDR3 is TGTGCCAGCAGTGAAACCGCAGGGTTTCCTGGAAACACCATATATTTT.